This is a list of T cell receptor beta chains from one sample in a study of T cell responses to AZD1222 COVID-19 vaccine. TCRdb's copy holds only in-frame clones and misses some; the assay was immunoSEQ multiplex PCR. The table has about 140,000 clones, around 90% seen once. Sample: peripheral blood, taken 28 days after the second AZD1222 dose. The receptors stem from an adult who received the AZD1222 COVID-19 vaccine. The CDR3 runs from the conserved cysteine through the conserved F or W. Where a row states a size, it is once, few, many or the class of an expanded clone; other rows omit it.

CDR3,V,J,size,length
CASSRQGNYEQYF,TRBV21-1,TRBJ2-7,-,13
CASSLATGWDQYF,TRBV28,TRBJ2-5,-,13
CASSFLVDYGYTF,TRBV28,TRBJ1-2,-,13
CASRFRTEMSYGYTF,TRBV2,TRBJ1-2,-,15
CASSPGLRAGTQETQYF,TRBV7-2,TRBJ2-5,-,17
CASSSGTGVQETQYF,TRBV7-9,TRBJ2-5,-,15
CASIIQTGVAGELFF,TRBV19,TRBJ2-2,-,15
CASSLRTGDYGYTF,TRBV18,TRBJ1-2,-,14
CASSEDGRNSPLHF,TRBV2,TRBJ1-6,-,14
CASSGPARARYEQYF,TRBV28,TRBJ2-7,-,15
CASSLRRHSNQPQHF,TRBV3-1/TRBV3-2,TRBJ1-5,-,15
CASSPGSLQETQYF,TRBV28,TRBJ2-5,-,14
CASSFPLYGYTF,TRBV7-9,TRBJ1-2,-,12
CASRVSGNTIYF,TRBV2,TRBJ1-3,-,12
CASSESTGGRKLFF,TRBV6-1,TRBJ1-4,-,14
CSASGQGFHTF,TRBV20-1,TRBJ1-2,-,11
CASSDGQVNNSPLHF,TRBV5-8,TRBJ1-6,once,15
CATSPQGALSPLHF,TRBV15,TRBJ1-6,-,14
CASSLYGTGDNSPLHF,TRBV11-2,TRBJ1-6,-,16
CASTLGLAGVGAKNIQYF,TRBV5-6,TRBJ2-4,-,18
CASSPQGTAKTNTEAFF,TRBV9,TRBJ1-1,-,17
CASSQGAGQPQHF,TRBV3-1/TRBV3-2,TRBJ1-5,-,13
CASRVEGGHEQYF,TRBV19,TRBJ2-7,-,13
CASSQGPPNTEAFF,TRBV4-2,TRBJ1-1,-,14
CASRTTGQGVGELFF,TRBV6-5,TRBJ2-2,-,15
CASRYGQANKNIQYF,TRBV5-6,TRBJ2-4,few,15
CASSVQGGGDNEQFF,TRBV9,TRBJ2-1,-,15
CASSTYRDTEAFF,TRBV4-3,TRBJ1-1,-,13
CASSYISYEQFF,TRBV6-2/TRBV6-3,TRBJ2-1,-,12
CASSVGREETQYF,TRBV9,TRBJ2-5,-,13
CASSFPKQTGNSPLHF,TRBV28,TRBJ1-6,-,16
CASSIGGPGNTIYF,TRBV19,TRBJ1-3,-,14
CASSPRSSLREGGETQYF,TRBV18,TRBJ2-5,-,18
CAITGYYGYTF,TRBV10-3,TRBJ1-2,few,11
CAWSNERAEAFF,TRBV30,TRBJ1-1,-,12
CASSQNHFKGFYNSPLHF,TRBV23-1,TRBJ1-6,-,18
CASSVDGEQPQHF,TRBV9,TRBJ1-5,few,13
CASSLGQGKSPLHF,TRBV5-5,TRBJ1-6,-,14
CASSTSGGVGREQFF,TRBV19,TRBJ2-1,-,15